The 13 T cell receptor beta chains in this list originate from one sample, sequenced in a study of blood T cell repertoires in COVID-19. Generated by immunoSEQ multiplex PCR, the TCRdb table keeps only in-frame clones and is missing some. The profile covers some 270,000 clones, with roughly 86% appearing a single time and 1.5% to 2% taken by the ten largest. The sequenced material came from peripheral blood. All receptors come from a woman aged 60-70 years who had recovered from COVID-19.

The CDR3 bases are TGTGCCAGCACAACCCAGGGGGCTTTCAATGAGCAGTTCTTC. Its protein is CASTTQGAFNEQFF. The chain recombines TRBV19 with TRBJ2-1; TRBD1 matches at 8 bases. The germline V gene has CDR1 LNHDA and CDR2 SQIVND (reference sequence). The CDR3 is 14 residues long. Trimming removed 9 bases from V and 6 bases from J; junction bases left unmatched: 10.

The chain recombines TRBV2 with TRBJ2-4, with 8 positions matching TRBD2. This CDR3 region has 20 residues. J gave up 0 bases and V 6 bases, and 19 bases lay outside the gene matches. Germline V gene data show CDR1 as SNHLY and CDR2 as FYNNEI. The CDR3 protein is CASRDRPGTSPNKAKNIQYF. The CDR3 DNA is TGTGCCAGCAGGGACCGTCCCGGGACTAGTCCAAATAAAGCCAAAAACATTCAGTACTTC.

The V gene is TRBV5-1, the J gene TRBJ1-4, with 7 positions matching TRBD1. CDR1 SGHRS and CDR2 YFSETQ come from the germline V gene. The V gene end was trimmed by 0 bases and the J gene end by 8 bases; junction bases not matched to a gene: 10. This CDR3 is built from 16 residues. CDR3 region: CASSLASSRGAEKLFF. As DNA, the CDR3 is TGCGCCAGCAGCTTGGCCTCCAGCAGGGGGGCGGAAAAACTGTTTTTT. Full variable domain (remainder filled in from reference TRBV5-1 and TRBJ1-4): KAGVTQTPRYLIKTRGQQVTLSCSPISGHRSVSWYQQTPGQGLQFLFEYFSETQRNKGNFPGRFSGRQFSNSRSEMNVSTLELGDSALYLCASSLASSRGAEKLFFGSGTQLSVL.

This clone has a single count. This chain joins TRBV18 and TRBJ1-6; 9 bases map to TRBD1. The CDR3 is 17 amino acids. V lost 3 bases to trimming and J lost 9 bases; unmatched junction nucleotides: 12. CDR1 and CDR2 (germline): KGHSH, LQKENI. The DNA for the CDR3 is TGTGCCAGCTCACCGTCGGCCACGAGGACAGGGGTTTCACCCCTCCACTTT. Residues: CASSPSATRTGVSPLHF.

The chain has TRBV5-1 and TRBJ2-3; TRBD2 matches at 7 bases. This CDR3 is built from 14 residues. The V gene's germline CDR1 is SGHRS and CDR2 YFSETQ. Germline trimming cut 7 bases from V and 0 bases from J; bases unmatched to any gene: 5. Written as DNA, the CDR3 is TGCGCCAGCCAGCGGGGCGGGAGCACAGATACGCAGTATTTT. It encodes CASQRGGSTDTQYF. The full variable domain, rest sourced from reference TRBV5-1 and TRBJ2-3, is KAGVTQTPRYLIKTRGQQVTLSCSPISGHRSVSWYQQTPGQGLQFLFEYFSETQRNKGNFPGRFSGRQFSNSRSEMNVSTLELGDSALYLCASQRGGSTDTQYFGPGTRLTVL.

The V gene is TRBV7-9, the J gene TRBJ1-2, with TRBD1 as a possible D gene (6 bases). This CDR3 is 14 amino acids long. Trimming took off 3 bases at V and 8 bases at J, with 16 bases between the two ends. Germline V gene sequence: CDR1 SEHNR, CDR2 FQNEAQ (reference sequence). This CDR3 reads CASSLVGGPQGYTF. CDR3 nucleotides: TGTGCCAGCAGCTTGGTGGGGGGGCCGCAGGGCTACACCTTC.

The chain employs TRBV11-1 and TRBJ1-6; D is perhaps TRBD1 (6 bases). Germline CDR1 SGHAT, CDR2 FQDESV (reference sequence). There are 16 residues in the CDR3. V shed 1 base and J shed 9 bases, with 16 bases lying between them. Here the CDR3 reads CASSLDWNRDRSPLHF. The DNA of the CDR3 is TGTGCCAGCAGCTTAGATTGGAACAGGGATCGTTCACCCCTCCACTTT.

The J gene is TRBJ2-7, the V gene TRBV10-3, with 7 bases lining up with TRBD2. J lost 1 base, V lost 10 bases, and 13 bases had no gene match. The CDR3 loop spans 15 amino acids. Germline V gene data show CDR1 as ENHRY and CDR2 as SYGVKD. CDR3 in DNA: TGTGCCACCATGACTAGCCAGGACCAATCCTACGAGCAGTACTTC. Its protein is CATMTSQDQSYEQYF.

The gene calls are TRBV5-4 and TRBJ1-2; tentatively, D is TRBD1 (6 bases). Trimming took off 5 bases at V and 5 bases at J, with 13 bases between the two ends. The CDR3 has 13 amino acids. Germline CDR1 and CDR2: SGHNT and YYREEE (reference sequence). CDR3 sequence (DNA): TGTGCCAGCAGACCTGGACAGCCTTATGGCTACACCTTC. This sequence encodes CASRPGQPYGYTF.

The rearrangement joins TRBV27 to TRBJ2-1, with TRBD1 matching over 7 bases. Germline V gives CDR1 MNHEY, CDR2 SMNVEV (reference sequence). The V segment lost 4 bases and the J segment 7 bases; nucleotides outside the gene matches: 13. The CDR3 is 16 amino acids. The CDR3 region is CASSSRRDSQPNEQFF. The CDR3 bases are TGTGCCAGCAGTTCCCGAAGGGACAGTCAGCCAAATGAGCAGTTCTTC.

The CDR3: CASSLVTGTQNTEAFF. The CDR3 DNA follows: TGTGCCAGCAGCTTAGTAACAGGGACCCAGAACACTGAAGCTTTCTTT. The V gene is TRBV11-2, the J gene TRBJ1-1; possible D gene TRBD1, 6 bases. CDR1 is SGHAT, CDR2 FQNNGV, per germline. This CDR3 is 16 amino acids long. Trimming took 1 base from V and 1 from J, leaving 13 bases between them.

V and J are TRBV10-3 and TRBJ2-5; D might be TRBD1 (6 bases). The CDR3 spans 15 residues. Germline values: CDR1 ENHRY, CDR2 SYGVKD. The V and J ends lost 3 bases and 2 bases respectively, with 13 bases between them. The CDR3 DNA follows: TGTGCCATCAGTGATGCCGGGACAATGCAAGAGACCCAGTACTTC. Translated, it gives CAISDAGTMQETQYF.

This clone was counted once. This chain connects TRBV7-9 to TRBJ2-1, with D tentatively TRBD1 (6 bases). Germline CDR1 and CDR2: SEHNR and FQNEAQ (reference sequence). The CDR3 length is 16 residues. Trimming stripped 5 bases from V and 8 bases from J, with 22 bases between. The CDR3 here is CASSLDSTGRPDEQFF. For the CDR3, the DNA is TGTGCCAGCAGCCTCGATTCGACAGGACGCCCCGATGAGCAGTTCTTC.